This entry lists 2 T cell receptor beta chains sequenced from one sample in a study of T cell changes during pregnancy in multiple sclerosis. Some clones are missing from TCRdb's copy, which holds only in-frame ones; the method was immunoSEQ multiplex PCR. The sample has 50,000 or so clones, 85% to 95% seen once. Sequencing was performed on CD4+ T cells from peripheral blood mononuclear cells, taken in the third trimester of pregnancy. The origin of the receptors is a female donor with multiple sclerosis, enrolled in a pregnancy study.

The V call is TRBV28, the J call TRBJ2-5, with 7 bases that match TRBD1. Germline V gene sequence: CDR1 MDHEN, CDR2 SYDVKM. The J segment lost 2 bases and the V segment lost 6 bases, leaving 12 bases of the junction unmatched. The CDR3 covers 16 residues. CDR3: CASSPRQGLGQETQYF. For the CDR3, the DNA is TGTGCCAGCAGCCCGAGACAGGGTCTTGGGCAAGAGACCCAGTACTTC.

The V gene is TRBV6-6, the J gene TRBJ1-2; D remains unclear. The CDR3 sequence is 15 residues long. Germline assignment: CDR1 MNHNY and CDR2 SVGAGI (reference sequence). The V gene lost 4 bases and the J gene lost 9 bases, with 21 bases spanning the gap. The CDR3 nucleotides are TGTGCCAGCAGTTGGTCTGGTCAGGCGATCTTGAGCTACACCTTC. Translated: CASSWSGQAILSYTF.